The clone carrying this T cell receptor beta chain was counted many times. This record comes from a study of metastatic and nonmetastatic thyroid tumors. Authors' methods: Across clinicopathological groups, CDR3 differences served as the basis for building a distant-metastasis classifier for papillary thyroid cancer. TCRdb re-clonotyped the PCR reads through MiXCR. The V and J calls were not made by the authors but by TCRdb's processing. Of more than 50,000 clones in the sample, about 20% are singletons; the top ten hold 3.5% to 4.5%. Each patient came to thyroid surgery without any prior treatment (of any kind). This sequence was found in a female donor with papillary thyroid cancer or a benign thyroid nodule (not recorded which). Some clones in this sample may be carry-over from other donors' samples. The material sequenced was blood.

The CDR3 sequence is CACGLAQETQYF. CDR3 DNA sequence: TGTGCCTGCGGACTCGCCCAAGAGACCCAGTACTTC. The chain joins TRBV30 to TRBJ2-5, with D perhaps matching TRBD2 (5 bases). V lost 6 bases and J lost 1, with 9 bases in between. The CDR3 spans 12 residues. The germline V gene encodes CDR1 GTSNPN and CDR2 SVGIG (reference sequence).